In its sample, the clone carrying this TCR beta chain was seen many times. Germline assignment: CDR1 SGHRS and CDR2 YFSETQ. The CDR3 has 14 amino acids. Trimming removed 1 base at V and 6 bases at J, with 13 bases between. The data are from a study of T cells in Graves' hyperthyroidism and ophthalmopathy. About the study: Peripheral blood draws took place at initial diagnosis, ahead of any treatment.

Using RNA transcripts as the source, TCR beta CDR3 regions were amplified. First-round RT-PCR targeting the TCR CDR3 was performed with the HTBI primer set. TCRdb independently ran MiXCR on the multiplex PCR reads; one entry per CDR3 protein. The sample has 450,000 to 550,000 distinct CDR3 sequences; roughly 25% are singletons. Inclusion characteristics of ophthalmopathy patients comprised a Clinical Activity Score of at least 3, a NOSPECS grade of at least 4, and duration under 3 months. This chain joins TRBV5-1 and TRBJ1-1; the D is unclear. The sample taken for sequencing was blood. This TCR derives from a young woman with Graves' ophthalmopathy. The CDR3 loop reads CASSLSPDAAEAFF. CDR3 sequence (DNA): TGCGCCAGCAGCTTGTCCCCCGACGCCGCTGAAGCTTTCTTT.